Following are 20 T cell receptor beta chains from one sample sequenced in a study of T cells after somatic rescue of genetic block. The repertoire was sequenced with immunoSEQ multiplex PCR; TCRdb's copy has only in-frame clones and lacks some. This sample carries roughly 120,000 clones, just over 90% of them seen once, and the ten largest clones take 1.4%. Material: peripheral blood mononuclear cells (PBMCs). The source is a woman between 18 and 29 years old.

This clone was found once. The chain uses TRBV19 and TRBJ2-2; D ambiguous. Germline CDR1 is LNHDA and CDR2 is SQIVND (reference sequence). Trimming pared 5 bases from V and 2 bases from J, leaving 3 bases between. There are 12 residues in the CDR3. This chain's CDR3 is CASSLNTGELFF. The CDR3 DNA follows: TGTGCCAGTAGTCTCAACACCGGGGAGCTGTTTTTT. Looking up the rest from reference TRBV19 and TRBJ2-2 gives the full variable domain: DGGITQSPKYLFRKEGQNVTLSCEQNLNHDAMYWYRQDPGQGLRLIYYSQIVNDFQKGDIAEGYSVSREKKESFPLTVTSAQKNPTAFYLCASSLNTGELFFGEGSRLTVL.

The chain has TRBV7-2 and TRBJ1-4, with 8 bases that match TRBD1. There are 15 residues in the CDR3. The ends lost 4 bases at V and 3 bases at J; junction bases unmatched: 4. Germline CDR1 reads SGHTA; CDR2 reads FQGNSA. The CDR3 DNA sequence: TGTGCCAGCAGCTCTCAGGGGGCCTCTAATGAAAAACTGTTTTTT. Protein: CASSSQGASNEKLFF.

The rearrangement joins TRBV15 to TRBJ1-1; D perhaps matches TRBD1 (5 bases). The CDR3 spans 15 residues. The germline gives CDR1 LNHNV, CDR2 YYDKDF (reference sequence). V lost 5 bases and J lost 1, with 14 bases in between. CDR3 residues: CATSWGDSRNTEAFF. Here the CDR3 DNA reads TGTGCCACCAGCTGGGGGGACTCTCGGAACACTGAAGCTTTCTTT.

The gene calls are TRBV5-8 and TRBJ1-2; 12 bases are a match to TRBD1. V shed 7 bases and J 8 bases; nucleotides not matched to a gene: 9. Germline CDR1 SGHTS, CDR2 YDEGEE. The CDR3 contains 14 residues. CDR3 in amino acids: CASGPGQGARGYTF. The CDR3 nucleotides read TGTGCCAGCGGCCCGGGACAGGGGGCGCGAGGCTACACCTTC.

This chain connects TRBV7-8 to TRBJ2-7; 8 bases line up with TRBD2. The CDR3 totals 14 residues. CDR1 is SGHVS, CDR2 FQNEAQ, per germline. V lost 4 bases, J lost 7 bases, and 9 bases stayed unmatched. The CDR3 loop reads CASSYSGGVREQYF. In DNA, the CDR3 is TGTGCCAGCAGCTACTCCGGGGGGGTGAGGGAGCAGTACTTC.

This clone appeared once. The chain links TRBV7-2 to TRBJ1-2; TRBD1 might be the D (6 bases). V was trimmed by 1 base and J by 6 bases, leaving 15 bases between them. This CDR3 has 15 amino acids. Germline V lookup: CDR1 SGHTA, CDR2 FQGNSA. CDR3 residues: CASSLDMGGYDGYTF. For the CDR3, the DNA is TGTGCCAGCAGCTTAGACATGGGGGGCTACGATGGCTACACCTTC.

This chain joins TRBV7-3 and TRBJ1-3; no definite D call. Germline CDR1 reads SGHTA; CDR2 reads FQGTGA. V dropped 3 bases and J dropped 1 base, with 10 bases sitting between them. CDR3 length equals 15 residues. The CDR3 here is CASSFNHGSGNTIYF. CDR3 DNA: TGTGCCAGCAGCTTTAATCACGGATCTGGAAACACCATATATTTT.

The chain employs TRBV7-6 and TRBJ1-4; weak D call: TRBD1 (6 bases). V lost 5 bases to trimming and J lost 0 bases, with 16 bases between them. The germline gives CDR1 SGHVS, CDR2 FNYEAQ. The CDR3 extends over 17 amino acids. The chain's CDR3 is CASSRPSTGPTNEKLFF. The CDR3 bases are TGTGCCAGCAGCCGACCCTCAACAGGGCCAACTAATGAAAAACTGTTTTTT. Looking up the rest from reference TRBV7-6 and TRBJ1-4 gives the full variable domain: GAGVSQSPRYKVTKRGQDVALRCDPISGHVSLYWYRQALGQGPEFLTYFNYEAQQDKSGLPNDRFSAERPEGSISTLTIQRTEQRDSAMYRCASSRPSTGPTNEKLFFGSGTQLSVL.

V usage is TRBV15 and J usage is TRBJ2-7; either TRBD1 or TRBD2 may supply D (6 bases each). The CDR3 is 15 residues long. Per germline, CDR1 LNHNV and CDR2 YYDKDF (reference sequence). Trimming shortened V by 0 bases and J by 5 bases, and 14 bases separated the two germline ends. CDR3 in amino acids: CATSRDYRGLNEQYF. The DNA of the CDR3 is TGTGCCACCAGCAGAGATTACCGGGGGCTCAACGAGCAGTACTTC. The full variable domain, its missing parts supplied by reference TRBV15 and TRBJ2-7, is DAMVIQNPRYQVTQFGKPVTLSCSQTLNHNVMYWYQQKSSQAPKLLFHYYDKDFNNEADTPDNFQSRRPNTSFCFLDIRSPGLGDTAMYLCATSRDYRGLNEQYFGPGTRLTVT.

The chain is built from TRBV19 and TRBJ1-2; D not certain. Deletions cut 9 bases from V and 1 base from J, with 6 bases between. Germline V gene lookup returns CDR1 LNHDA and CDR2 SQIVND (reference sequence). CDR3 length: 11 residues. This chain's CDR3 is CASRDNYGYTF. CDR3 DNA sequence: TGTGCCAGCCGGGATAACTATGGCTACACCTTC.

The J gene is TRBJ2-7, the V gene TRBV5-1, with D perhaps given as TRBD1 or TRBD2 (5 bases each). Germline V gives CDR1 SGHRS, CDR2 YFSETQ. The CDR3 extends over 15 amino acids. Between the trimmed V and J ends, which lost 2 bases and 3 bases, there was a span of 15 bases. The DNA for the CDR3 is TGCGCCAGCAGCTTCCGGGACGGGTTCATCTACGAGCAGTACTTC. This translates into CASSFRDGFIYEQYF.

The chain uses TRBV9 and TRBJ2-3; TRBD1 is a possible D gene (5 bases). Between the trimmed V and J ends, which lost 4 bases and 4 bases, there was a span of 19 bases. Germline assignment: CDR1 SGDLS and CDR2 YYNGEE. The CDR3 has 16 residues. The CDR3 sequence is CASSPRVSRVADTQYF. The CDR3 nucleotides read TGTGCCAGCAGCCCCCGGGTAAGCAGGGTGGCAGATACGCAGTATTTT.

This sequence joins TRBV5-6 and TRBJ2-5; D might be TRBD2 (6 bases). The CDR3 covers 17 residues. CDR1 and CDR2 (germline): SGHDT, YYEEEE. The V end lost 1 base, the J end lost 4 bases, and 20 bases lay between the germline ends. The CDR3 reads CASSLFGGAGPPETQYF. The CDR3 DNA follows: TGTGCCAGCAGCTTGTTCGGAGGGGCGGGACCCCCAGAGACCCAGTACTTC.

This CDR3 reads CASSRGGGTGELFF. In DNA, the CDR3 is TGTGCCAGCAGTCGAGGGGGAGGGACCGGGGAGCTGTTTTTT. J is TRBJ2-2 and V is TRBV2; possible D gene TRBD2, 7 bases. V dropped 5 bases and J dropped 5 bases, with 12 bases sitting between them. The germline V gene encodes CDR1 SNHLY and CDR2 FYNNEI. This CDR3 region has 14 residues.

CDR3 DNA sequence: TGTGCCAGCAGTGAAGGGCGGGTCGTCACAGATACGCAGTATTTT. This gives the protein CASSEGRVVTDTQYF. The chain carries TRBV6-1 and TRBJ2-3, with D perhaps matching TRBD2 (5 bases). V lost 1 base, J lost 2 bases, and 10 bases lay in between. CDR1 MNHNS and CDR2 SASEGT come from the germline V gene. This CDR3 comprises 15 residues.

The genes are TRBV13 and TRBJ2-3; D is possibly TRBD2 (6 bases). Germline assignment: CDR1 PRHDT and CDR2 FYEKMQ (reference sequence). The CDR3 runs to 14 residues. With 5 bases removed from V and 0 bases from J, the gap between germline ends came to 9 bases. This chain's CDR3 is CASSLSGSTDTQYF. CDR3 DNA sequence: TGTGCCAGCAGCCTAAGCGGGAGCACAGATACGCAGTATTTT.

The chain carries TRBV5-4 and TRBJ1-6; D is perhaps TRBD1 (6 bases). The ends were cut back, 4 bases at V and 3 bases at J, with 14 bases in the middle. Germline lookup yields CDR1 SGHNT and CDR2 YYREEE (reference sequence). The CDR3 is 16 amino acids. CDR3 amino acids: CASSRRSTGYNSPLHF. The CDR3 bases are TGTGCCAGCAGCCGCCGATCGACAGGCTATAATTCACCCCTCCACTTT. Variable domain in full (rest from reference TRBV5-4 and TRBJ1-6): ETGVTQSPTHLIKTRGQQVTLRCSSQSGHNTVSWYQQALGQGPQFIFQYYREEENGRGNFPPRFSGLQFPNYSSELNVNALELDDSALYLCASSRRSTGYNSPLHFGNGTRLTVT.

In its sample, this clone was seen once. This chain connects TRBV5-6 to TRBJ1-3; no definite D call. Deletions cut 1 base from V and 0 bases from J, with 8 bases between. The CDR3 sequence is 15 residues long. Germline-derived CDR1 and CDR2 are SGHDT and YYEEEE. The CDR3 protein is CASSLSGNSGNTIYF. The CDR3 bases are TGTGCCAGCAGCTTGAGTGGGAACTCTGGAAACACCATATATTTT.

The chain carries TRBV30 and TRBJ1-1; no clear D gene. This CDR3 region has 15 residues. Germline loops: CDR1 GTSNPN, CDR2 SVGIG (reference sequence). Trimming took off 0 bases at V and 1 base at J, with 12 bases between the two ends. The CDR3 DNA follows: TGTGCCTGGAGTGTACTTATGCTGGGGAACACTGAAGCTTTCTTT. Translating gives CAWSVLMLGNTEAFF.

Here the CDR3 reads CASSWTQGAGGNTIYF. DNA of the CDR3: TGCGCCAGCAGCTGGACGCAGGGTGCGGGTGGAAACACCATATATTTT. This chain uses TRBV5-1 with TRBJ1-3; possible D gene TRBD1, 5 bases. This CDR3 has 16 amino acids. V dropped 3 bases and J dropped 3 bases, with 16 bases sitting between them. Germline CDR1 is SGHRS and CDR2 is YFSETQ.